The 19 T cell receptor beta chains listed next were all sequenced from one sample in a study of long-term antiretroviral therapy in people with HIV (dated by TCRdb to 2022 to 2024). The immunoSEQ hsTCRB v3.0 assay was used at survey level resolution to sequence the TRB variable region. TCRdb carries this immuneACCESS record with in-frame sequences only. Its versions omit some clonotypes, under half of them owing to an unresolved V gene in the studies checked, with the rest unexplained. The sample profile shows tens of thousands of clones; 80% to 95% of them were found once. Of the sample, 4% to 5.5% is held by the ten largest clones. The sample was unsorted PBMCs, taken 5.2 years after starting antiretroviral therapy. Receptors were obtained from a woman between 40 and 50 years old with HIV.

The chain links TRBV30 to TRBJ2-7; D unresolved. The germline gives CDR1 GTSNPN, CDR2 SVGIG (reference sequence). The CDR3 is made up of 11 amino acids. Trimming removed 1 base at V and 7 bases at J, with 8 bases between. CDR3 DNA sequence: TGTGCCTGGAGTGCGACCGGGGAGCAGTACTTC. Its translation is CAWSATGEQYF.

This clone was counted a single time. The J gene is TRBJ2-4, the V gene TRBV30; the match to TRBD2 covers 9 bases. Germline V gives CDR1 GTSNPN, CDR2 SVGIG (reference sequence). CDR3 length equals 16 residues. The ends lost 0 bases at V and 8 bases at J; junction bases unmatched: 11. The CDR3 sequence: CAWSVLTGTSKDIQYF. The CDR3 coding sequence is TGTGCCTGGAGTGTACTTACAGGGACTAGCAAGGACATTCAGTACTTC.

This clone was recorded once. The chain carries TRBV25-1 and TRBJ2-3; the match to TRBD2 covers 11 bases. Germline values: CDR1 MGHDK, CDR2 SYGVNS. The CDR3 runs 16 residues. V lost 5 bases and J lost 9; bases outside the gene matches: 13. The CDR3 is CASSQGLAGGGDTQYF. In DNA, the CDR3 is TGTGCCAGCAGTCAGGGGCTAGCGGGAGGAGGAGACACGCAGTATTTT.

This clone has a single count. The chain employs TRBV28 and TRBJ1-5, with 8 bases identical to TRBD1. Germline CDR1 MDHEN, CDR2 SYDVKM. The length of the CDR3 is 15 residues. J gave up 4 bases and V 5 bases, and 7 bases lay outside the gene matches. The CDR3 coding sequence is TGTGCCAGCAGTGCCCAACAGGGGGAGAATCAGCCCCAGCATTTT. Encoded protein: CASSAQQGENQPQHF.

This clone was found once. The DNA for the CDR3 is TGTGCCAGTAGTTGGTACGACGGGGGCAATCAGCCCCAGCATTTT. Translated, it gives CASSWYDGGNQPQHF. The V call is TRBV19, the J call TRBJ1-5; D uncertain. The CDR3 covers 15 residues. Germline loops: CDR1 LNHDA, CDR2 SQIVND (reference sequence). V was cut by 5 bases and J by 2 bases, with 13 bases left in between.

V gene TRBV4-2 combines with J gene TRBJ1-5; no definite D call. The germline V gene encodes CDR1 LGHNA and CDR2 YNFKEQ. The germline V and J ends were trimmed by 0 bases and 1 base, with 4 bases remaining between them. The CDR3 contains 14 residues. The CDR3 DNA is TGTGCCAGCAGCCAAGAGGACAGCAATCAGCCCCAGCATTTT. Its translation: CASSQEDSNQPQHF.

The chain couples TRBV7-8 to TRBJ2-3; 9 bases agree with TRBD2. Looked up from germline, CDR1 is SGHVS and CDR2 is FQNEAQ. The CDR3 covers 20 residues. The ends lost 1 base at V and 2 bases at J; junction bases unmatched: 16. CDR3 in DNA: TGTGCCAGCAGCTTAGTGTCCGGCGGGGGGGGTCCTTACATCACAGATACGCAGTATTTT. Translating gives CASSLVSGGGGPYITDTQYF.

The rearrangement uses TRBV30 and TRBJ1-2; D is possibly TRBD1 (5 bases). The CDR3 sequence is 15 residues long. CDR1 and CDR2 (germline): GTSNPN, SVGIG (reference sequence). V dropped 5 bases and J dropped 6 bases, with 22 bases sitting between them. The CDR3 DNA reads as TGTGCCTGGCAGCAGGGTTGGGAAATGGTCGATGGCTACACCTTC. Translation gives CAWQQGWEMVDGYTF. The full variable domain, completed using reference TRBV30 and TRBJ1-2, is SQTIHQWPATLVQPVGSPLSLECTVEGTSNPNLYWYRQAAGRGLQLLFYSVGIGQISSEVPQNLSASRPQDRQFILSSKKLLLSDSGFYLCAWQQGWEMVDGYTFGSGTRLTVV.

The genes are TRBV19 and TRBJ1-2; D unresolved. The CDR3 runs to 12 residues. Germline CDR1 and CDR2: LNHDA and SQIVND (reference sequence). The ends were cut back, 5 bases at V and 5 bases at J, with 9 bases in the middle. The CDR3 DNA sequence: TGTGCCAGTAGTGGAGACATTTATGGCTACACCTTC. Translated, it gives CASSGDIYGYTF.

The chain is built from TRBV15 and TRBJ1-2, with TRBD1 as a possible D gene (6 bases). CDR3 length: 15 amino acids. V gave up 3 bases and J gave up 3 bases, with 14 bases separating them. Germline CDR1 and CDR2: LNHNV and YYDKDF (reference sequence). CDR3 sequence: CATSSPGGGDYGYTF. CDR3 sequence (DNA): TGTGCCACCAGCAGCCCTGGAGGGGGGGACTATGGCTACACCTTC.

The chain recombines TRBV11-3 with TRBJ2-3; 8 bases fit TRBD1. Germline V gives CDR1 SGHNT, CDR2 YENEEA. Losses at the gene ends were 5 bases for V and 1 base for J; bases not matched to a gene: 11. This CDR3 has 17 residues. CDR3 nucleotides: TGTGCCAGCAGCGTAAGGACAGGGTTTGAGGGCACAGATACGCAGTATTTT. This encodes CASSVRTGFEGTDTQYF.

This rearrangement joins TRBV7-9 to TRBJ2-1; no definite D call. The ends were cut back, 3 bases at V and 7 bases at J, with 13 bases in the middle. There are 14 residues in the CDR3. From germline, CDR1 is SEHNR and CDR2 FQNEAQ (reference sequence). This chain's CDR3 is CASSFGSSLNEQFF. The CDR3 DNA reads TGTGCCAGCAGCTTCGGCAGCTCGTTAAATGAGCAGTTCTTC.

V is TRBV10-3 and J is TRBJ1-3; 8 nucleotides line up with TRBD1. This CDR3 has 12 residues. V shed 7 bases, J shed 7 bases, and the junction held 3 bases outside the gene matches. The germline gives CDR1 ENHRY, CDR2 SYGVKD. CDR3 coding DNA: TGTGCCATCAAAGACAGGGGCAACACCATATATTTT. Encoded protein: CAIKDRGNTIYF.

The chain has TRBV7-9 and TRBJ1-4, with a tentative D call TRBD1 (5 bases). CDR3 length: 14 residues. With 5 bases removed from V and 8 bases from J, the gap between germline ends came to 15 bases. Per the germline V gene, CDR1 is SEHNR and CDR2 is FQNEAQ (reference sequence). The DNA of the CDR3 is TGTGCCAGCAGCCCCACAGGAAACCTCGAAAAACTGTTTTTT. Amino acid sequence: CASSPTGNLEKLFF.

This clone was seen once. The V and J genes are TRBV11-3 and TRBJ2-7, with D tentatively TRBD1 or TRBD2 (5 bases each). CDR3 length equals 16 residues. Germline V gives CDR1 SGHNT, CDR2 YENEEA. V was pared by 5 bases and J by 0 bases, with 17 bases between. The CDR3 nucleotides are TGTGCCAGCAGCGAAACCGGGACGGATGGCTCCTACGAGCAGTACTTC. It specifies CASSETGTDGSYEQYF.

The chain is built from TRBV6-1 and TRBJ1-1; D possibly corresponds to TRBD1 (5 bases). The CDR3 is made up of 14 amino acids. V lost 6 bases, J lost 4 bases, and 15 bases lay in between. Germline V CDR1 and CDR2: MNHNS, SASEGT. The DNA of the CDR3 is TGTGCCAGCAGGAGGGTAGGAGGGGCCACTGAAGCTTTCTTT. Its translation is CASRRVGGATEAFF.

The rearrangement uses TRBV6-5 and TRBJ2-5; D may correspond to TRBD1 or TRBD2 (5 bases each). The germline V and J ends were trimmed by 2 bases and 3 bases, with 10 bases remaining between them. Germline CDR1 and CDR2: MNHEY and SVGAGI. This CDR3 contains 14 residues. The CDR3 DNA reads TGTGCCAGCAGTTACGAGGGGACGGAAGAGACCCAGTACTTC. Its protein product is CASSYEGTEETQYF.

The chain uses TRBV6-4 and TRBJ2-1, with TRBD2 matching 8 bases. The CDR3 is made up of 15 amino acids. Germline lookup yields CDR1 MRHNA and CDR2 SNTAGT. J lost 6 bases, V lost 6 bases, and 10 bases had no gene match. Here the CDR3 DNA reads TGTGCCAGCAGAAAGGTTAGCGGGACACGCAATGAGCAGTTCTTC. Its translation is CASRKVSGTRNEQFF.

Here the CDR3 reads CASSLVNEKLFF. CDR3 sequence (DNA): TGTGCCAGCAGCTTAGTAAATGAAAAACTGTTTTTT. This rearrangement joins TRBV7-2 to TRBJ1-4, with D unclear. V was trimmed by 1 base and J by 5 bases, leaving 2 bases between them. Germline V gene lookup returns CDR1 SGHTA and CDR2 FQGNSA. This CDR3 spans 12 amino acids.